Following are 15 T cell receptor gamma chains from one sample sequenced in a study of gamma-delta chains in newborns, infants, children. TCRdb reanalyzed the reads using CATT. The sample includes about 340 gamma-chain clones, roughly 80% of them seen just once. The sample consisted of blood, taken at baseline. The receptors stem from a child who was a newborn, infant or young child, either healthy, febrile or measles-vaccinated (not recorded which). This table probably holds off-target reads from a library built for another chain.

The V gene call is TRGV9, and the J gene call is absent. Germline V gives CDR1 GITISATS, CDR2 ISYDGTV (reference sequence). The length of the CDR3 is 19 residues. Here the CDR3 DNA reads TGTGCCTGTGACACTTTACTGGGGGATACGCTGTCTTTGACAGCAAAACTCTTCTTT. It specifies CACDTLLGDTLSLTAKLFF.

TRGV9 is the V gene, and the J gene was not called. Germline CDR1 GITISATS, CDR2 ISYDGTV (reference sequence). The CDR3 runs to 14 residues. DNA for the CDR3: TGTGCCTGTGACCTACTGGGGGATACAGCACAACTCTTCTTT. Amino acids: CACDLLGDTAQLFF.

Notes on this clone: The DNA is left out, because the CDR3 cannot be placed on it with certainty; the CDR3 is given as TCRdb lists it. In the same sample, other DNA sequences code for this CDR3. The V gene is TRGV9; the J gene was not called. The CDR3 is made up of 27 amino acids, end residues included. Germline assignment: CDR1 GITISATS and CDR2 ISYDGTV (reference sequence). The CDR3 region is CACDTVLGDTSSWDTRQMFFGTGIKLF.

No J gene call was made, and the V gene is TRGV9. CDR3 length: 14 amino acids. Germline CDR1 reads GITISATS; CDR2 reads ISYDGTV (reference sequence). CDR3 amino acids: CACDTWGITAQLFF. Written as DNA, the CDR3 is TGTGCCTGTGACACCTGGGGGATAACAGCACAACTCTTCTTT.

This clone was picked up one time. The DNA is left out, because the CDR3 cannot be placed on it with certainty; the CDR3 is given as TCRdb lists it. A V gene of TRGV9 was called, but no J gene was assigned. Both ends counted, the CDR3 spans 28 residues. Germline lookup yields CDR1 GITISATS and CDR2 ISYDGTV (reference sequence). This chain's CDR3 is CACEPVLGDISSSWDTRQMFFGTGIKLF.

A V gene of TRGV9 was called, but no J gene was assigned. This CDR3 spans 16 amino acids. Germline V gene lookup returns CDR1 GITISATS and CDR2 ISYDGTV (reference sequence). CDR3: CACDILGDALTAQLFF. CDR3 bases: TGTGCCTGTGACATACTGGGGGATGCTTTGACAGCACAACTCTTCTTT.

For this clone: It is unclear where the CDR3 begins or ends on the DNA, so no DNA is shown, and the CDR3 is as TCRdb lists it. The V gene is listed as TRGV9; no J gene was called. Including both end residues, the CDR3 is 26 amino acids long. The germline CDR1 and CDR2 sequences are GITISATS and ISYDGTV (reference sequence). The CDR3: CACDTGGYESSWDTRQMFFGTGIKLF.

For this clone: The limits of the CDR3 on the DNA are not certain, so only TCRdb's listed CDR3 is given. No J gene call was made, and the V gene is TRGV9. CDR1 is GITISATS and CDR2 is ISYDGTV in the germline V gene (reference sequence). The CDR3 is 26 residues long, ends included. CDR3 in amino acids: CACDTVLGDLSWDTRQMFFGTGIKLF.

As to this clone: No DNA is shown, since the ends of the CDR3 on it are uncertain; the CDR3 is the one TCRdb lists. The J gene is uncalled and the V gene is TRGV9. Germline V lookup: CDR1 GITISATS, CDR2 ISYDGTV (reference sequence). The CDR3 is made up of 26 amino acids, end residues included. The CDR3 sequence is CACDPILGESSWDTRQMFFGTGIKLF.

On this clone itself: The DNA is omitted, as the CDR3 cannot be located on it reliably, and the CDR3 follows TCRdb's listing. Here the V gene is TRGV9, but the J gene went uncalled. The germline V gene has CDR1 GITISATS and CDR2 ISYDGTV (reference sequence). Both ends counted, the CDR3 spans 25 residues. CDR3 region: CACDPGGYSSWDTRQMFFGTGIKLF.

Comments on this clone: The DNA is omitted, as the CDR3 cannot be located on it reliably, and the CDR3 follows TCRdb's listing. At the DNA level, this CDR3 is encoded by other sequences in the same sample as well. The V gene is listed as TRGV9; no J gene was called. The CDR3 sequence runs 26 residues, both termini included. CDR1 GITISATS and CDR2 ISYDGTV come from the germline V gene (reference sequence). This CDR3 reads CACDNPGGAASWDTRQMFFGTGIKLF.

The sample holds a few counts of this clone. The DNA is left out, because the CDR3 cannot be placed on it with certainty; the CDR3 is given as TCRdb lists it. Here the V gene is TRGV9, but the J gene went uncalled. The CDR3 comprises 26 residues, both ends counted. CDR1 and CDR2 from the germline V gene are GITISATS and ISYDGTV (reference sequence). This CDR3 is CACDVLLGDSSWDTRQMFFGTGIKLF.

Here the V gene is TRGV9, but the J gene went uncalled. From germline, CDR1 is GITISATS and CDR2 ISYDGTV (reference sequence). The CDR3 has 15 amino acids. The CDR3 DNA sequence: TGTGCCTGTGACATACTGGGGGATTTGACAGCACAACTCTTCTTT. This gives the protein CACDILGDLTAQLFF.

A word on this clone: The DNA is left out, because the CDR3 cannot be placed on it with certainty; the CDR3 is given as TCRdb lists it. The J gene was not called, though the V gene is TRGV10. TRGV10 is designated an ORF whose function remains uncertain. The CDR3 comprises 24 residues, both ends counted. CDR3 region: CAREYWGSSWDTRQMFFGTGIKLF.

Concerning this clone itself: The DNA is left out, because the CDR3 cannot be placed on it with certainty; the CDR3 is given as TCRdb lists it. No J gene was named, though the V gene is TRGV9. The CDR3 is 25 amino acids in total, end residues counted. Germline V gives CDR1 GITISATS, CDR2 ISYDGTV (reference sequence). CDR3 loop: CACDTGYASSWDTRQMFFGTGIKLF.